A single sample is the source of the 19 T cell receptor beta chains below, sequenced in a study of cytomegalovirus exposure and HLA in healthy donors. Primers included in the PCR were 60 Vbeta and 13 Jbeta primers. Produced via immunoSEQ multiplex PCR; TCRdb's table is partial and in-frame only. The sample has tens of thousands of clones; roughly 75% are singletons. The sample comprised PBMCs. These receptors all stem from a man in his forties in good health and CMV-seronegative.

As to this clone: The junction and the germline gene differ at one end; a read error may be behind it. J is TRBJ2-3 and V is TRBV10-3; D is perhaps TRBD2 (7 bases). The CDR3 sequence is 14 residues long. Germline loops: CDR1 ENHRY, CDR2 SYGVKD. CDR3 in amino acids: CAIRIGGDTYTQYF. CDR3 bases: TGTGCCATCAGGATAGGGGGGGACACATATACGCAGTATTTT.

This chain joins TRBV7-2 and TRBJ1-5, with D tentatively TRBD1 (5 bases). CDR1 is SGHTA, CDR2 FQGNSA, per germline. Trimming cost V 1 base and J 0 bases, with 16 bases left between them. This CDR3 region has 18 residues. CDR3 sequence reads: CASSLVRVPSYSNQPQHF. DNA of the CDR3: TGTGCCAGCAGCTTAGTCAGGGTACCATCATATAGCAATCAGCCCCAGCATTTT.

The J gene is TRBJ1-4, the V gene TRBV7-3, with D uncertain. The V and J ends lost 2 bases and 8 bases respectively, with 12 bases between them. The CDR3 is 14 residues long. The germline gives CDR1 SGHTA, CDR2 FQGTGA. The CDR3 is CASSLSQLREKLFF. In DNA, the CDR3 is TGTGCCAGCAGCTTATCGCAATTGAGGGAAAAACTGTTTTTT.

The rearrangement links TRBV20-1 to TRBJ1-3; D call uncertain. The CDR3 totals 11 residues. Germline CDR1 DFQATT, CDR2 SNEGSKA (reference sequence). Trimming stripped 3 bases from V and 3 bases from J, with 3 bases between. CDR3 coding DNA: TGCAGTGCTAGCAGTGGAAACACCATATATTTT. This encodes CSASSGNTIYF.

The V call is TRBV5-1, the J call TRBJ2-7; tentatively, D is TRBD2 (6 bases). Germline V gives CDR1 SGHRS, CDR2 YFSETQ. CDR3 length: 15 amino acids. V lost 3 bases, J lost 0 bases, and 13 bases lay in between. CDR3 protein: CASSSTGVYSYEQYF. The CDR3 bases are TGCGCCAGCAGCTCGACGGGAGTTTACTCCTACGAGCAGTACTTC.

The CDR3: CASSWAGQQNYGYTF. The CDR3 region has the DNA TGCGCCAGCAGCTGGGCGGGACAGCAAAACTATGGCTACACCTTC. This chain joins TRBV5-1 and TRBJ1-2, with 7 bases aligning to TRBD1. V shed 3 bases, J shed 2 bases, and the junction held 7 bases outside the gene matches. This CDR3 comprises 15 residues. The germline V gene has CDR1 SGHRS and CDR2 YFSETQ.

The rearrangement links TRBV19 to TRBJ1-5, with TRBD1 matching over 7 bases. Germline V gives CDR1 LNHDA, CDR2 SQIVND (reference sequence). J lost 0 bases, V lost 2 bases, and 10 bases had no gene match. CDR3 length: 18 amino acids. DNA of the CDR3: TGTGCCAGTAGTATACAGATCGGCAGGGGGTATAGCAATCAGCCCCAGCATTTT. As protein: CASSIQIGRGYSNQPQHF.

By sample share, this clone is medium-sized. The rearrangement joins TRBV5-4 to TRBJ1-4; 7 bases match TRBD1. Unmatched junction bases numbered 7, after V lost 4 bases and J lost 4 bases. The CDR3 extends over 15 amino acids. CDR1 is SGHNT and CDR2 is YYREEE in the germline V gene (reference sequence). The CDR3 nucleotides are TGTGCCAGCAGCGAAAAACAGGGGAATAATGAAAAACTGTTTTTT. Translation: CASSEKQGNNEKLFF.

The chain links TRBV2 to TRBJ1-1; 7 nucleotides align to TRBD1. CDR3 length: 18 residues. CDR1 and CDR2 (germline): SNHLY, FYNNEI. J was trimmed by 2 bases and V by 4 bases; bases with no gene match: 16. The CDR3 loop is CASSAYRTGEGRNTEAFF. In DNA form, the CDR3 reads TGTGCCAGCAGTGCCTACCGAACAGGGGAAGGGCGAAACACTGAAGCTTTCTTT.

The chain links TRBV9 to TRBJ2-1, with 7 nucleotides matching TRBD1. Unmatched junction bases numbered 1, after V lost 1 base and J lost 0 bases. The CDR3 length is 15 residues. The germline V gene encodes CDR1 SGDLS and CDR2 YYNGEE. This CDR3 is CASSVRDSSYNEQFF. CDR3 bases: TGTGCCAGCAGCGTAAGGGACAGCTCCTACAATGAGCAGTTCTTC.

This clone was picked up many times. In the same sample, other DNA sequences code for this CDR3. The chain is built from TRBV7-3 and TRBJ1-1; D is unresolved. Germline V gives CDR1 SGHTA, CDR2 FQGTGA. This CDR3 spans 13 amino acids. Trimming took off 2 bases at V and 2 bases at J, with 6 bases between the two ends. For the CDR3, the DNA is TGTGCCAGCAGCTTATCAGTAAACACTGAAGCTTTCTTT. Translating it yields CASSLSVNTEAFF.

The V and J genes are TRBV6-5 and TRBJ2-5; 8 bases map to TRBD2. The J call may be in error: the DNA end matches TRBJ2-7 better. CDR3 length equals 14 residues. Germline-derived CDR1 and CDR2 are MNHEY and SVGAGI. CDR3 DNA: TGTGCCAGCAGTTACTACGGGGGGGCCGCCGAGCAGTACTTC. It encodes CASSYYGGAAEQYF.

The chain employs TRBV11-2 and TRBJ1-4; weak D call: TRBD1 (5 bases). V lost 7 bases and J lost 6, with 15 bases in between. The CDR3 spans 14 residues. Germline V lookup: CDR1 SGHAT, CDR2 FQNNGV. The CDR3 loop is CASNLGGADEKLFF. The CDR3 DNA reads TGTGCCAGCAACCTCGGTGGGGCGGATGAAAAACTGTTTTTT.

This chain connects TRBV10-3 to TRBJ2-2; a possible D gene is TRBD2 (6 bases). This CDR3 spans 15 amino acids. Germline assignment: CDR1 ENHRY and CDR2 SYGVKD. The ends were cut back, 10 bases at V and 0 bases at J, with 15 bases in the middle. The CDR3 region is CATSGAGPNTGELFF. In nucleotides, the CDR3 is TGTGCCACCTCGGGCGCGGGACCGAACACCGGGGAGCTGTTTTTT.

As regards this clone: At one end the junction does not follow the germline gene, possibly because of a read error. V usage is TRBV7-9 and J usage is TRBJ1-6, with 8 nucleotides matching TRBD1. The CDR3 has 15 residues. Germline CDR1 and CDR2: SEHNR and FQNEAQ (reference sequence). Here the CDR3 reads CSSSLEDRGRSPLHF. CDR3 nucleotide sequence: TGTTCCAGCAGCTTAGAAGACAGGGGAAGATCACCCCTCCACTTT.

V gene TRBV19 combines with J gene TRBJ1-5; no clear D gene. This CDR3 is built from 16 residues. The germline V and J ends were trimmed by 5 bases and 2 bases, with 16 bases remaining between them. Germline CDR1 LNHDA, CDR2 SQIVND (reference sequence). CDR3 nucleotides: TGTGCCAGTAGTCAAACGGGGTCTAAGGGCAATCAGCCCCAGCATTTT. Translated: CASSQTGSKGNQPQHF.

The chain links TRBV28 to TRBJ2-7; tentative D call: TRBD1 (5 bases). Deletions cut 6 bases from V and 2 bases from J, with 23 bases between. Germline assignment: CDR1 MDHEN and CDR2 SYDVKM. The CDR3 runs 17 residues. The CDR3 DNA is TGTGCCAGCAGCCCGACATTCGGGCAGGGAAGGGCCTACGAGCAGTACTTC. Its translation is CASSPTFGQGRAYEQYF.

The genes are TRBV2 and TRBJ2-1; TRBD2 aligns across 8 bases. Germline lookup yields CDR1 SNHLY and CDR2 FYNNEI. The ends lost 9 bases at V and 7 bases at J; junction bases unmatched: 11. The CDR3 has 14 amino acids. The CDR3 nucleotides are TGTGCCAGTCTATTAGCGGGATCCCTAAATGAGCAGTTCTTC. The encoded protein is CASLLAGSLNEQFF.

This clone was detected only a few times. The V and J genes are TRBV6-5 and TRBJ1-2; 11 nucleotides line up with TRBD1. CDR3 length equals 16 residues. The ends lost 0 bases at V and 4 bases at J; junction bases unmatched: 4. Germline V lookup: CDR1 MNHEY, CDR2 SVGAGI. The DNA for the CDR3 is TGTGCCAGCAGTTACTCGCGGACAGGGGGCGGCTATGGCTACACCTTC. Its protein product is CASSYSRTGGGYGYTF.